One sample yielded the 27 T cell receptor beta chains listed below, sequenced in a study of blood T cell repertoires in COVID-19. The data were produced by immunoSEQ multiplex PCR, yet TCRdb's version contains in-frame clones alone and is incomplete. Of about 200,000 clones listed, more than 75% are singletons. Material for sequencing was peripheral blood. Receptor source: a man between 45 and 60 years old with acute or convalescent COVID-19.

This chain uses TRBV9 with TRBJ1-5, with D uncertain. V was pared by 4 bases and J by 0 bases, with 11 bases between. The CDR3 loop spans 15 amino acids. Germline V gene data show CDR1 as SGDLS and CDR2 as YYNGEE. Here the CDR3 DNA reads TGTGCCAGCAGCCCCGGGGATTATAGCAATCAGCCCCAGCATTTT. It yields the protein CASSPGDYSNQPQHF.

The J gene is TRBJ1-1, the V gene TRBV9; weak D call: TRBD1 (5 bases). Germline CDR1 and CDR2: SGDLS and YYNGEE. Deletions cut 2 bases from V and 0 bases from J, with 11 bases between. The CDR3 is 15 residues long. In nucleotides, the CDR3 is TGTGCCAGCAGCGTTCAAGGGGCGATGAACACTGAAGCTTTCTTT. Its protein product is CASSVQGAMNTEAFF.

The V and J genes are TRBV12-3 or TRBV12-4 and TRBJ1-5, with D possibly matching TRBD1 (5 bases). This CDR3 spans 13 amino acids. V dropped 4 bases and J dropped 7 bases, with 11 bases sitting between them. This chain's CDR3 is CASSWGSGQPQHF. Here the CDR3 DNA reads TGTGCCAGCAGTTGGGGGAGCGGGCAGCCCCAGCATTTT.

This chain's CDR3 is CASSPVLGTGAGNTIYF. The DNA for the CDR3 is TGTGCCAGCAGTCCTGTTTTAGGGACAGGGGCTGGAAACACCATATATTTT. The chain has TRBV11-2 and TRBJ1-3, with 10 bases identical to TRBD1. Germline lookup yields CDR1 SGHAT and CDR2 FQNNGV. The CDR3 runs 17 residues. The ends lost 6 bases at V and 2 bases at J; junction bases unmatched: 10.

J is TRBJ1-2 and V is TRBV18; 7 nucleotides align to TRBD1. The CDR3 runs 13 residues. The V segment lost 4 bases and the J segment 2 bases; nucleotides outside the gene matches: 1. Germline CDR1 is KGHSH and CDR2 is LQKENI. CDR3 amino acids: CASSRDSNYGYTF. CDR3 nucleotides: TGTGCCAGCTCACGGGACAGCAACTATGGCTACACCTTC.

The chain combines TRBV10-2 with TRBJ1-1; TRBD1 is a possible D gene (6 bases). Germline lookup yields CDR1 WSHSY and CDR2 SAAADI. V was trimmed by 0 bases and J by 5 bases, leaving 10 bases between them. CDR3 length: 14 amino acids. The CDR3 loop is CASSESAGVTEAFF. The DNA for the CDR3 is TGCGCCAGCAGTGAGTCGGCAGGGGTTACTGAAGCTTTCTTT.

This clone appeared many times. J is TRBJ1-4 and V is TRBV5-1; D possibly corresponds to TRBD1 (5 bases). V lost 4 bases and J 8 bases, leaving 18 bases between the germline ends. The CDR3 totals 15 residues. CDR1 and CDR2 from the germline V gene are SGHRS and YFSETQ. CDR3 residues: CASSPPGPGLEKLFF. DNA of the CDR3: TGCGCCAGCAGCCCCCCCGGGCCGGGACTCGAAAAACTGTTTTTT.

The genes are TRBV6-5 and TRBJ1-3, with 7 bases identical to TRBD1. Germline CDR1 is MNHEY and CDR2 is SVGAGI. The CDR3 has 13 residues. J gave up 4 bases and V 7 bases, and 4 bases lay outside the gene matches. CDR3 residues: CASIGGGGNTIYF. CDR3 DNA: TGTGCCAGCATCGGAGGGGGCGGAAACACCATATATTTT.

The rearrangement links TRBV6-5 to TRBJ1-1; 8 bases map to TRBD1. Trimming removed 5 bases from V and 3 bases from J; junction bases left unmatched: 8. The CDR3 spans 15 residues. Germline lookup yields CDR1 MNHEY and CDR2 SVGAGI. CDR3: CASSPGGRMDTEAFF. As DNA, the CDR3 is TGTGCCAGCAGTCCAGGGGGCAGGATGGACACTGAAGCTTTCTTT.

This clone has just a few counts. The CDR3 DNA is TGTGCCAGCAGCTTAGCGGGACAGGGGTTTGGCTACACCTTC. Translating it yields CASSLAGQGFGYTF. The chain links TRBV7-9 to TRBJ1-2; TRBD1 agrees at 10 bases. Germline V gene sequence: CDR1 SEHNR, CDR2 FQNEAQ (reference sequence). The V segment lost 0 bases and the J segment 7 bases; nucleotides outside the gene matches: 2. This CDR3 region has 14 residues.

This chain uses TRBV11-3 with TRBJ2-2; TRBD1 is a possible D gene (6 bases). Germline CDR1 and CDR2: SGHNT and YENEEA. The CDR3 contains 15 residues. The V end lost 1 base, the J end lost 0 bases, and 6 bases lay between the germline ends. The CDR3 DNA reads TGTGCCAGCAGCTTAGGGACAGCGAACACCGGGGAGCTGTTTTTT. Translating it yields CASSLGTANTGELFF.

The chain carries TRBV5-4 and TRBJ2-4; D possibly corresponds to TRBD1 (7 bases). Trimming took off 0 bases at V and 6 bases at J, with 13 bases between the two ends. This CDR3 has 15 residues. Germline CDR1 and CDR2: SGHNT and YYREEE (reference sequence). The CDR3 is CASSLGVQGGNIQYF. For the CDR3, the DNA is TGTGCCAGCAGCTTGGGGGTGCAGGGGGGAAACATTCAGTACTTC.

The rearrangement uses TRBV10-3 and TRBJ1-5; no clear D gene. Germline-derived CDR1 and CDR2 are ENHRY and SYGVKD. The ends were cut back, 3 bases at V and 3 bases at J, with 12 bases in the middle. The CDR3 is made up of 15 amino acids. The CDR3 DNA reads TGTGCCATCAGTGATAGCAGCCAGAACAATCAGCCCCAGCATTTT. This encodes CAISDSSQNNQPQHF.

This chain connects TRBV7-2 to TRBJ2-5, with D tentatively TRBD2 (6 bases). V was pared by 5 bases and J by 11 bases, with 15 bases between. Per the germline V gene, CDR1 is SGHTA and CDR2 is FQGNSA. CDR3 length equals 12 residues. The CDR3 reads CASSPRDFQQYF. The CDR3 bases are TGTGCCAGCAGCCCTCGGGACTTTCAACAGTACTTC.

This chain links TRBV7-2 with TRBJ2-5; TRBD2 aligns across 7 bases. CDR3 length: 14 amino acids. V gave up 6 bases and J gave up 1 base; unmatched junction bases: 5. Germline CDR1 and CDR2: SGHTA and FQGNSA. CDR3 sequence reads: CASSLQRGQETQYF. The CDR3 region has the DNA TGTGCCAGCAGTTTGCAGCGGGGCCAAGAGACCCAGTACTTC.

This chain links TRBV5-1 with TRBJ2-7; D may be TRBD1 (5 bases). Trimming stripped 4 bases from V and 3 bases from J, with 14 bases between. The CDR3 has 14 amino acids. CDR1 is SGHRS and CDR2 is YFSETQ in the germline V gene. In DNA, the CDR3 is TGCGCCAGCAGCGCGGACACCAACCTCTACGAGCAGTACTTC. This codes for CASSADTNLYEQYF.

V is TRBV24-1 and J is TRBJ2-1; 12 bases match TRBD2. The CDR3 length is 13 residues. CDR1 and CDR2 from the germline V gene are KGHDR and SFDVKD. V was pared by 12 bases and J by 8 bases, with 7 bases of the junction left unmatched. The CDR3 reads CASGLAGSDEQFF. The DNA of the CDR3 is TGTGCCTCCGGACTAGCGGGGTCGGATGAGCAGTTCTTC.

The rearrangement uses TRBV6-5 and TRBJ1-1, with 7 bases aligning to TRBD1. CDR1 is MNHEY, CDR2 SVGAGI, per germline. The CDR3 consists of 14 residues. Trimming removed 0 bases from V and 5 bases from J; junction bases left unmatched: 3. In nucleotides, the CDR3 is TGTGCCAGCAGTTACTCCCTGACAGGGACTGAAGCTTTCTTT. Protein product: CASSYSLTGTEAFF.

The rearrangement joins TRBV7-7 to TRBJ2-1, with 9 bases lining up with TRBD1. There are 14 residues in the CDR3. CDR1 SSHAT and CDR2 FNYEAQ come from the germline V gene (reference sequence). V lost 5 bases, J lost 8 bases, and 7 bases stayed unmatched. The CDR3 DNA follows: TGTGCCAGCAGCCCGGACAGGGGAAGAGATGAGCAGTTCTTC. This encodes CASSPDRGRDEQFF. Full variable domain (outside the CDR3, taken from reference TRBV7-7 and TRBJ2-1): GAGVSQSPRYKVTKRGQDVTLRCDPISSHATLYWYQQALGQGPEFLTYFNYEAQPDKSGLPSDRFSAERPEGSISTLTIQRTEQRDSAMYRCASSPDRGRDEQFFGPGTRLTVL.

V and J are TRBV10-3 and TRBJ2-3, with 15 bases aligning to TRBD2. There are 14 residues in the CDR3. Per germline, CDR1 ENHRY and CDR2 SYGVKD. The V and J ends lost 10 bases and 5 bases, in that order; junction bases with no gene match: 4. Here the CDR3 DNA reads TGTGCCACCGGACTAGCGGGGGGGCTAGATACGCAGTATTTT. The encoded protein is CATGLAGGLDTQYF.

The V and J genes are TRBV19 and TRBJ2-3, with 13 bases fitting TRBD2. Germline V gene data show CDR1 as LNHDA and CDR2 as SQIVND (reference sequence). The trim removed 8 bases at V and 4 bases at J, leaving 6 bases unmatched. This CDR3 is built from 15 residues. The CDR3: CASRTSGGSADTQYF. The CDR3 nucleotides read TGTGCCAGTCGGACTAGCGGGGGAAGTGCAGATACGCAGTATTTT.

This clone appeared once. CDR3 bases: TGTGCCAGTAATCCGGGACAGGGGGACGAAAAACTGTTTTTT. This gives the protein CASNPGQGDEKLFF. This chain connects TRBV19 to TRBJ1-4; 11 bases match TRBD1. The CDR3 has 14 amino acids. Germline V gene lookup returns CDR1 LNHDA and CDR2 SQIVND (reference sequence). Trimming at V came to 7 bases and at J to 8 bases, leaving 6 bases not matched to a gene.

The chain joins TRBV6-6 to TRBJ1-5; 8 nucleotides align to TRBD1. The V gene's germline CDR1 is MNHNY and CDR2 SVGAGI (reference sequence). The CDR3 length is 15 residues. V lost 6 bases and J lost 7; bases outside the gene matches: 11. The CDR3 DNA sequence: TGTGCCAGCAGCTTAACAGGGGGAGGAAGGCAGCCCCAGCATTTT. It yields the protein CASSLTGGGRQPQHF.

The rearrangement uses TRBV11-2 and TRBJ2-5; TRBD2 agrees at 7 bases. V gave up 6 bases and J gave up 7 bases; unmatched junction bases: 14. The CDR3 has 15 amino acids. Germline V lookup: CDR1 SGHAT, CDR2 FQNNGV. The CDR3 bases are TGTGCCAGCAGTCAAGGACTAGGACCGGTTTGGACCCAGTACTTC. Translating gives CASSQGLGPVWTQYF.

The V and J genes are TRBV7-8 and TRBJ1-2; D may be TRBD1 (5 bases). The V and J ends lost 1 base and 8 bases respectively, with 17 bases between them. Germline CDR1 SGHVS, CDR2 FQNEAQ. The CDR3 has 15 amino acids. The CDR3 protein is CASSLGTGAPWGYTF. The CDR3 nucleotides read TGTGCCAGCAGCTTAGGAACAGGAGCCCCATGGGGCTACACCTTC.

The CDR3 loop is CASSVGLAGGSQETQYF. The CDR3 nucleotides read TGTGCCAGCAGCGTAGGACTAGCGGGGGGATCCCAAGAGACCCAGTACTTC. The rearrangement uses TRBV9 and TRBJ2-5, with 13 bases lining up with TRBD2. The CDR3 is made up of 17 amino acids. After removal of 0 bases from V and 1 base from J, the junction contained 3 bases not matched to a gene. Germline assignment: CDR1 SGDLS and CDR2 YYNGEE.

On this clone itself: Its ends do not fully match the called genes, so a read error is possible. This rearrangement joins TRBV6-5 to TRBJ2-4, with 15 bases matching TRBD2. CDR1 is MNHEY, CDR2 SVGAGI, per germline. This CDR3 is 14 amino acids long. The DNA of the CDR3 is TGTGCCAGCGGCTGGGGACTAGCGGGGGGCCGGAGGGACTTC. Its protein product is CASGWGLAGGRRDF.